These T cell receptor beta chains were read from a single sample in a study of cytomegalovirus exposure and HLA in healthy donors. Generated by immunoSEQ multiplex PCR, the TCRdb table keeps only in-frame clones and is missing some. The sample carries under 140,000 clones, approximately 89% recorded once. The sequenced sample was PBMCs. These receptors were taken from a woman under 30 in good health and CMV-seronegative. Both conserved end residues are part of each CDR3. A D gene is named only where the DNA matches it firmly. Where a row states a size, it is once, few, many or the class of an expanded clone; other rows omit it.

. . TRBJ1-1 TRBV5-1 TGCGCCAGCAGCTTGGGTCCGGGATTGAACACTGAAGCTTTCTTT CASSLGPGLNTEAFF
many TRBD1 TRBJ2-7 TRBV5-1 TGCGCCAGCAGCTCCGGACAGGGCGCCCTGCACGAGCAGTACTTC CASSSGQGALHEQYF
. . TRBJ2-1 TRBV28 TGTGCCAGCAGCACCCTACGTGCTAGCGCCCCCAGAGGGTATGAGCAGTTCTTC CASSTLRASAPRGYEQFF
. TRBD1 TRBJ1-1 TRBV28 TGTGCCAGCAGTACGATAGGGGGCGGCACTGAAGCTTTCTTT CASSTIGGGTEAFF
. . TRBJ2-3 TRBV2 TGTGCCAGCAGTCCCCAGCAGGCTGGCACAGATACGCAGTATTTT CASSPQQAGTDTQYF
. . TRBJ2-2 TRBV7-2 TGTGCCAGCAGCTTAGTCAGAAACACCGGGGAGCTGTTTTTT CASSLVRNTGELFF
. TRBD1 TRBJ1-6 TRBV10-1 TGCGCCAGCAGCCGGGACAGGGGTAATTCACCCCTCCACTTT CASSRDRGNSPLHF
. TRBD1 TRBJ2-1 TRBV7-8 TGTGCCAGCAGCCGCCGACTAGGGACAGGGGGCAATGAGCAGTTCTTC CASSRRLGTGGNEQFF
. . TRBJ1-6 TRBV11-2 TGTGCCAGCAGCTTATATTATACAGGCAATTCACCCCTCCACTTT CASSLYYTGNSPLHF
. . TRBJ2-5 TRBV7-9 TGTGCCAGCAGCCCCCCCTGGATGGCGGGGAAGAAAGAGACCCAGTACTTC CASSPPWMAGKKETQYF